This passage covers 5 T cell receptor beta chains from one sample sequenced in a study of cytomegalovirus exposure and HLA in healthy donors. PCR involved 60 Vbeta and 13 Jbeta primers. Method: immunoSEQ multiplex PCR; TCRdb's copy keeps in-frame clones and lacks some. The sample lists around 150,000 clones, more than 65% occurring once. Sequencing used PBMCs. The receptors were gathered from a man aged 25-45 years in good health and CMV-seropositive.

This clone was picked up a small number of times. This chain joins TRBV15 and TRBJ2-5, with D tentatively TRBD2 (6 bases). CDR3 length: 14 residues. Trimming removed 0 bases from V and 5 bases from J, with 10 bases in between. Germline V gene sequence: CDR1 LNHNV, CDR2 YYDKDF (reference sequence). CDR3: CATSRDLGGETQYF. CDR3 sequence (DNA): TGTGCCACCAGCAGAGATTTGGGGGGTGAGACCCAGTACTTC. Using reference TRBV15 and TRBJ2-5 for the parts outside the CDR3, the full variable domain is DAMVIQNPRYQVTQFGKPVTLSCSQTLNHNVMYWYQQKSSQAPKLLFHYYDKDFNNEADTPDNFQSRRPNTSFCFLDIRSPGLGDTAMYLCATSRDLGGETQYFGPGTRLLVL.

V usage is TRBV15 and J usage is TRBJ1-5; 7 bases are a match to TRBD1. This CDR3 has 16 residues. CDR1 is LNHNV, CDR2 YYDKDF, per germline (reference sequence). The ends lost 1 base at V and 6 bases at J; junction bases unmatched: 9. The CDR3 DNA follows: TGTGCCACCAGCAGAGGGATACAGGGGTTCGGTCAGCCCCAGCATTTT. It yields the protein CATSRGIQGFGQPQHF.

The genes are TRBV7-9 and TRBJ1-1, with D unresolved. CDR1 SEHNR and CDR2 FQNEAQ come from the germline V gene (reference sequence). Trimming removed 2 bases at V and 3 bases at J, with 10 bases between. The CDR3 is 14 amino acids. CDR3 in amino acids: CASSLLRVDTEAFF. Here the CDR3 DNA reads TGTGCCAGCAGCTTATTACGGGTGGACACTGAAGCTTTCTTT.

The CDR3 loop reads CASSETVDTQYF. CDR3 coding DNA: TGTGCCAGCAGTGAAACAGTTGACACCCAGTACTTC. This sequence joins TRBV2 and TRBJ2-5; D not resolved. The V and J ends lost 2 bases and 8 bases respectively, with 9 bases between them. Germline lookup yields CDR1 SNHLY and CDR2 FYNNEI. This CDR3 has 12 residues. The full variable domain, rest sourced from reference TRBV2 and TRBJ2-5, is EPEVTQTPSHQVTQMGQEVILRCVPISNHLYFYWYRQILGQKVEFLVSFYNNEISEKSEIFDDQFSVERPDGSNFTLKIRSTKLEDSAMYFCASSETVDTQYFGPGTRLLVL.

The rearrangement links TRBV5-1 to TRBJ2-3; the D gene is possibly TRBD2 (5 bases). CDR1 is SGHRS and CDR2 is YFSETQ in the germline V gene. The CDR3 loop spans 17 amino acids. Deletions cut 0 bases from V and 2 bases from J, with 16 bases between. CDR3 region: CASSLGGLSVNTDTQYF. The CDR3 bases are TGCGCCAGCAGCTTGGGAGGGCTGTCGGTAAACACAGATACGCAGTATTTT. The full variable domain, in which reference TRBV5-1 and TRBJ2-3 provide the parts outside the CDR3, is KAGVTQTPRYLIKTRGQQVTLSCSPISGHRSVSWYQQTPGQGLQFLFEYFSETQRNKGNFPGRFSGRQFSNSRSEMNVSTLELGDSALYLCASSLGGLSVNTDTQYFGPGTRLTVL.